This T cell receptor (beta chain) was sequenced for a study of blood T cell repertoires in COVID-19. For the study at large: The analysed material was cDNA or gDNA that came from T cells, B-cell-depleted T cells, or PBMCs.

The CDR3 covers 13 residues. J gave up 4 bases and V 4 bases, and 5 bases lay outside the gene matches. CDR1 is SGHRS, CDR2 YFSETQ, per germline. Seattle patients were enrolled during active infection and followed longitudinally. How the authors handled the data: Amplified reference gene primers provided the basis for estimating nucleated cell counts. The assay was immunoSEQ multiplex PCR, and TCRdb's table has in-frame clones only and misses some. V, J and clone size were drawn from that table, and D and trimming were deduced from the DNA. Found here are around 460,000 clones, approximately 90% of them singletons; the top ten hold more than 0.7%.

The chain is built from TRBV5-1 and TRBJ2-7; 7 positions agree with TRBD1. The TCR originated in a man younger than 30 with COVID-19, enrolled during active disease. Input material: peripheral blood. CDR3 region: CASSEKTGYEQYF. The DNA for the CDR3 is TGCGCCAGCAGCGAGAAGACAGGGTACGAGCAGTACTTC.